These 22 T cell receptor beta chains were sequenced from one sample in a study of T cells after yellow fever vaccination. MiXCR was run by TCRdb on the 5' RACE reads, yielding one entry per CDR3 protein. The sample holds under 250,000 distinct CDR3 sequences, about 3% seen once. Sequences were derived from CD4+ T cells sorted from PBMCs, sampled 10 days after the yellow fever booster vaccination. The receptors stem from a man aged 18-30 years who received the YFV17D yellow fever vaccine.

The chain employs TRBV7-8 and TRBJ1-2; 9 bases line up with TRBD1. Trimming at V came to 4 bases and at J to 2 bases, leaving 5 bases not matched to a gene. CDR3 length: 15 residues. CDR1 and CDR2 from the germline V gene are SGHVS and FQNEAQ. CDR3 nucleotides: TGTGCCAGCAGCTCTTACAGGGGGCGGAACTATGGCTACACCTTC. Protein: CASSSYRGRNYGYTF. Full variable domain (missing parts from reference TRBV7-8 and TRBJ1-2): GAGVSQSPRYKVAKRGQDVALRCDPISGHVSLFWYQQALGQGPEFLTYFQNEAQLDKSGLPSDRFFAERPEGSVSTLKIQRTQQEDSAVYLCASSSYRGRNYGYTFGSGTRLTVV.

This clonotype was detected only a few times. The CDR3 bases are TGTGCCTGGAGTGAGCTCGGGTTCTCGAACACTGAAGCTTTCTTT. It yields the protein CAWSELGFSNTEAFF. The rearrangement joins TRBV30 to TRBJ1-1; D is ambiguous. The CDR3 spans 15 residues. Trimming pared 1 base from V and 1 base from J, leaving 13 bases between. Germline V gives CDR1 GTSNPN, CDR2 SVGIG (reference sequence).

This clonotype has ten or more counts. The V and J genes are TRBV11-2 and TRBJ2-1; possible D gene TRBD1, 5 bases. The CDR3 covers 14 residues. Per the germline V gene, CDR1 is SGHAT and CDR2 is FQNNGV. V lost 4 bases to trimming and J lost 8 bases, with 15 bases between them. The CDR3 sequence: CASSSYRPLHEQFF. The DNA of the CDR3 is TGTGCCAGCAGCTCGTACAGGCCGTTGCATGAGCAGTTCTTC. Using reference TRBV11-2 and TRBJ2-1 for the parts outside the CDR3, the full variable domain is EAGVAQSPRYKIIEKRQSVAFWCNPISGHATLYWYQQILGQGPKLLIQFQNNGVVDDSQLPKDRFSAERLKGVDSTLKIQPAKLEDSAVYLCASSSYRPLHEQFFGPGTRLTVL.

This clonotype was picked up many times. The chain is built from TRBV11-1 and TRBJ1-4; D is ambiguous. The germline V gene encodes CDR1 SGHAT and CDR2 FQDESV (reference sequence). There are 16 residues in the CDR3. The V end was cut by 5 bases, the J end by 11 bases, with 24 bases between. The CDR3 bases are TGTGCCAGCAGCACCCGTGACGGCGGCCAGTGGGAGAAACTGTTTTTT. This translates into CASSTRDGGQWEKLFF.

This clonotype was picked up many times. The rearrangement uses TRBV7-9 and TRBJ2-1; 10 bases are shared with TRBD1. Germline V gene sequence: CDR1 SEHNR, CDR2 FQNEAQ (reference sequence). V lost 5 bases to trimming and J lost 7 bases; unmatched junction nucleotides: 11. The CDR3 is made up of 16 amino acids. CDR3 sequence: CASSPIRDRGRNEQFF. The DNA for the CDR3 is TGTGCCAGCAGCCCAATCCGGGACAGGGGTAGAAATGAGCAGTTCTTC.

This clonotype was picked up many times. V gene TRBV20-1 combines with J gene TRBJ2-5; D perhaps matches TRBD2 (5 bases). This CDR3 region has 14 residues. V lost 1 base and J lost 4, with 13 bases in between. Germline V lookup: CDR1 DFQATT, CDR2 SNEGSKA (reference sequence). The CDR3 protein is CSARARTGIETQYF. As DNA, the CDR3 is TGCAGTGCTAGAGCCCGAACGGGAATAGAGACCCAGTACTTC.

At least ten counts were recorded for this clonotype. The chain couples TRBV29-1 to TRBJ2-7; possibly TRBD1 for D (6 bases). This CDR3 has 11 residues. The V and J ends lost 6 bases and 3 bases respectively, with 9 bases between them. Germline loops: CDR1 SQVTM, CDR2 ANQGSEA. The CDR3 region is CSVGQIYEQYF. The CDR3 region has the DNA TGCAGCGTGGGACAAATCTACGAGCAGTACTTC.

This chain joins TRBV6-5 and TRBJ1-2; 7 bases are a match to TRBD1. Losses at the gene ends were 6 bases for V and 8 bases for J; bases not matched to a gene: 9. CDR1 is MNHEY and CDR2 is SVGAGI in the germline V gene. CDR3 length: 13 residues. In DNA form, the CDR3 reads TGTGCCAGCAGATCACAGGGGATGAGCGGCTACACCTTC. Protein sequence: CASRSQGMSGYTF.

The V call is TRBV6-5, the J call TRBJ2-7, with a possible D match to TRBD2 (6 bases). Germline CDR1 is MNHEY and CDR2 is SVGAGI. Trimming left V 0 bases short and J 6 bases short, with 9 bases between. The CDR3 loop spans 13 amino acids. The CDR3 nucleotides are TGTGCCAGCAGTTACTCGATCGGGAGCGAGCAGTACGTC. It translates to CASSYSIGSEQYV.

This clonotype was recorded many times. The V call is TRBV12-3 or TRBV12-4, the J call TRBJ2-1, with 8 nucleotides matching TRBD2. The J segment lost 8 bases and the V segment lost 1 base, leaving 1 base of the junction unmatched. The CDR3 is 13 residues long. Here the CDR3 DNA reads TGTGCCAGCAGTTTAGAAGCGGGGGATGAGCAGTTCTTC. It encodes CASSLEAGDEQFF.

This clonotype was picked up a small number of times. This chain connects TRBV29-1 to TRBJ1-5, with 7 nucleotides matching TRBD1. V lost 6 bases and J lost 5; bases outside the gene matches: 4. Germline-derived CDR1 and CDR2 are SQVTM and ANQGSEA. There are 12 residues in the CDR3. The CDR3 coding sequence is TGCAGCGTGGGGACAGAGTATCAGCCCCAGCATTTT. It is translated as CSVGTEYQPQHF. Using reference TRBV29-1 and TRBJ1-5 for the parts outside the CDR3, the full variable domain is SAVISQKPSRDICQRGTSLTIQCQVDSQVTMMFWYRQQPGQSLTLIATANQGSEATYESGFVIDKFPISRPNLTFSTLTVSNMSPEDSSIYLCSVGTEYQPQHFGDGTRLSIL.

This clonotype was observed many times. V usage is TRBV20-1 and J usage is TRBJ2-3; 8 positions agree with TRBD2. After removal of 1 base from V and 3 bases from J, the junction contained 9 bases not matched to a gene. Germline V CDR1 and CDR2: DFQATT, SNEGSKA (reference sequence). The CDR3 extends over 16 amino acids. CDR3 coding DNA: TGCAGTGCTAGAGCCCGGGGGGGAGTTAGGACAGATACGCAGTATTTT. Protein sequence: CSARARGGVRTDTQYF.

This clonotype was seen repeatedly, ten times or more. The V and J genes are TRBV6-2 or TRBV6-3 and TRBJ2-3; D not certain. The V end was cut by 6 bases, the J end by 0 bases, with 7 bases between. The CDR3 length is 13 residues. Germline-derived CDR1 and CDR2 are MNHEY and SVGEGT. As DNA, the CDR3 is TGTGCCAGCAGCCCCGGCAGCACAGATACGCAGTATTTT. It translates to CASSPGSTDTQYF.

This clonotype turned up a few times. This rearrangement joins TRBV20-1 to TRBJ1-5, with D hard to call. Germline assignment: CDR1 DFQATT and CDR2 SNEGSKA (reference sequence). This CDR3 comprises 15 residues. The ends were cut back, 0 bases at V and 3 bases at J, with 12 bases in the middle. The CDR3 coding sequence is TGCAGTGCTAGAGATCGGCGGGATACCAATCAGCCCCAGCATTTT. Encoded protein: CSARDRRDTNQPQHF.

This clonotype showed up many times. The CDR3 DNA reads as TGTGCCAGCAGCGACAGACAGGCCCTTGGCACTGAAGCTTTCTTT. Translation: CASSDRQALGTEAFF. This chain links TRBV2 with TRBJ1-1, with D possibly TRBD1 on 6 matching bases. Trimming stripped 6 bases from V and 4 bases from J, with 18 bases between. Germline CDR1 SNHLY, CDR2 FYNNEI. This CDR3 is 15 amino acids long.

This clonotype was found many times. The chain has TRBV6-2 or TRBV6-3 and TRBJ1-1, with TRBD1 matching 12 bases. V shed 7 bases and J 4 bases; nucleotides not matched to a gene: 10. Germline values: CDR1 MNHEY, CDR2 SVGEGT. The CDR3 spans 16 residues. The CDR3 region is CASTDRDRGRGTEAFF. The CDR3 nucleotides are TGTGCCAGCACCGACCGGGACAGGGGGCGAGGCACTGAAGCTTTCTTT.

The table lists this clonotype with many counts. The chain employs TRBV7-2 and TRBJ2-3, with 9 bases that match TRBD2. This CDR3 has 16 amino acids. Germline loops: CDR1 SGHTA, CDR2 FQGNSA. V trimming: 6 bases; J trimming: 3 bases; junction bases outside the gene matches: 10. CDR3 loop: CASRLSGGEATDTQYF. In DNA, the CDR3 is TGTGCCAGCAGACTTAGCGGGGGTGAAGCGACAGATACGCAGTATTTT.

This sequence joins TRBV5-1 and TRBJ1-1; perhaps TRBD1 as D (5 bases). The V and J ends lost 0 bases and 5 bases respectively, with 14 bases between them. Germline V gives CDR1 SGHRS, CDR2 YFSETQ. The CDR3 runs 15 residues. CDR3 protein: CASSLAGTADTEAFF. The CDR3 DNA is TGCGCCAGCAGCTTGGCTGGGACGGCAGATACTGAAGCTTTCTTT.

The table lists this clonotype with many counts. The V gene is TRBV19, the J gene TRBJ1-1; the match to TRBD1 covers 8 bases. With V trimmed by 9 bases and J by 1 base, 7 bases remained unmatched. CDR3 length equals 14 residues. Germline loops: CDR1 LNHDA, CDR2 SQIVND (reference sequence). The CDR3 spells CARNGQGANTEAFF. In DNA form, the CDR3 reads TGTGCCAGAAACGGACAGGGTGCGAACACTGAAGCTTTCTTT. The whole variable domain, remainder taken from reference TRBV19 and TRBJ1-1, is DGGITQSPKYLFRKEGQNVTLSCEQNLNHDAMYWYRQDPGQGLRLIYYSQIVNDFQKGDIAEGYSVSREKKESFPLTVTSAQKNPTAFYLCARNGQGANTEAFFGQGTRLTVV.

This clonotype appeared many times. This sequence joins TRBV15 and TRBJ2-2; 10 positions agree with TRBD2. V shed 2 bases, J shed 6 bases, and the junction held 9 bases outside the gene matches. The CDR3 covers 17 residues. Germline V gene sequence: CDR1 LNHNV, CDR2 YYDKDF (reference sequence). Written as DNA, the CDR3 is TGTGCCACCAGCAGAAAGGAGCGGGGGGGCTTAGCCGGGGAGCTGTTTTTT. This encodes CATSRKERGGLAGELFF.

This clonotype showed up many times. V gene TRBV20-1 combines with J gene TRBJ2-3, with TRBD2 matching over 8 bases. The CDR3 consists of 15 residues. Germline V gives CDR1 DFQATT, CDR2 SNEGSKA (reference sequence). V lost 6 bases to trimming and J lost 3 bases; unmatched junction nucleotides: 11. The CDR3 DNA follows: TGCAGTGCCGCATTACTAGCGGACGAAACAGATACGCAGTATTTT. This sequence encodes CSAALLADETDTQYF.

This clonotype was seen ten or more times. The chain joins TRBV12-3 or TRBV12-4 to TRBJ1-2; a possible D gene is TRBD1 (5 bases). The CDR3 extends over 14 amino acids. The V and J ends lost 5 bases and 4 bases respectively, with 14 bases between them. The CDR3 reads CASSEQGVPYGYTF. The CDR3 bases are TGTGCCAGCAGTGAGCAGGGAGTCCCCTATGGCTACACCTTC.